The 5 T cell receptor beta chains reported below all come from one sample, sequenced in a study of blood T cells in healthy people across ages. A second PCR, run for about 6 to 11 cycles, used a sample-barcoded 5' primer plus a J-beta primer mix. TCRdb re-derived calls from the 5' RACE reads in MiXCR, one entry per CDR3 protein. Here the sample spans about a million distinct CDR3 sequences, about two fifths being singletons. The sequenced sample consisted of blood. These TCRs come from a young man in good health.

The V gene is TRBV19, the J gene TRBJ1-1, with no clear D. This CDR3 region has 14 residues. The germline CDR1 and CDR2 sequences are LNHDA and SQIVND (reference sequence). V shed 2 bases and J shed 3 bases, with 10 bases lying between them. CDR3 in DNA: TGTGCCAGTAGTATAAGTGGAGGGCACACTGAAGCTTTCTTT. Its translation: CASSISGGHTEAFF.

The chain carries TRBV7-2 and TRBJ2-5; D unresolved. CDR3 length equals 10 residues. Trimming removed 10 bases from V and 5 bases from J, with 8 bases in between. Germline assignment: CDR1 SGHTA and CDR2 FQGNSA. The CDR3 region is CAIQRETQYF. The DNA of the CDR3 is TGTGCCATCCAAAGGGAGACCCAGTACTTC.

Note on this clonotype: An end of the junction differs from the germline gene, which may be a read error. The chain has TRBV29-1 and TRBJ2-5; 10 nucleotides align to TRBD1. This CDR3 contains 15 residues. Looked up from germline, CDR1 is SQVTM and CDR2 is ANQGSEA. CDR3 protein: CIVDPLDRGVNEQYF. The CDR3 DNA is TGCATCGTTGATCCTTTGGACAGGGGGGTCAATGAGCAGTACTTC.

The V and J genes are TRBV12-3 or TRBV12-4 and TRBJ2-3; TRBD2 matches at 7 bases. This CDR3 has 16 amino acids. With 3 bases clipped from V and 4 bases from J, the junction kept 10 bases outside the gene matches. The DNA for the CDR3 is TGTGCCAGCAGTTTCGGGAGGAGAGTCAAAGCAGATACGCAGTATTTT. This translates into CASSFGRRVKADTQYF.

There are a few counts of this clonotype. V usage is TRBV27 and J usage is TRBJ1-5; no clear D gene. This CDR3 has 13 amino acids. Germline-derived CDR1 and CDR2 are MNHEY and SMNVEV (reference sequence). Between the trimmed V and J ends, which lost 2 bases and 5 bases, there was a span of 7 bases. The DNA for the CDR3 is TGTGCCAGCAGTTTACACAGTTATCAGCCCCAGCATTTT. Its protein product is CASSLHSYQPQHF.